This T cell receptor beta chain is from a study of cytomegalovirus exposure and HLA in healthy donors. Points from the study as a whole: In vitro assays verified that a few CMV-associated chains recognized CMV antigens specifically.

The PCR was carried out with 60 Vbeta primers and 13 Jbeta primers. Method: immunoSEQ multiplex PCR; TCRdb's copy keeps in-frame clones and lacks some. This table holds approximately 190,000 clones, around 86% found once. Looked up from germline, CDR1 is MDHEN and CDR2 is SYDVKM. The CDR3 length is 15 residues. Of note for this clone: Its antigen is undetermined.

Input material: PBMCs. The sequence was collected from a man aged 25-45 years in good health and CMV-seronegative. The chain links TRBV28 to TRBJ2-5; 7 bases agree with TRBD1. TRBJ2-7 explains the end of the DNA better; the J call may be wrong. In nucleotides, the CDR3 is TGTGCCAGCAGCGGTGCTGGGACAGCCTCCTACGAGCAGTACTTC. As protein: CASSGAGTASYEQYF.